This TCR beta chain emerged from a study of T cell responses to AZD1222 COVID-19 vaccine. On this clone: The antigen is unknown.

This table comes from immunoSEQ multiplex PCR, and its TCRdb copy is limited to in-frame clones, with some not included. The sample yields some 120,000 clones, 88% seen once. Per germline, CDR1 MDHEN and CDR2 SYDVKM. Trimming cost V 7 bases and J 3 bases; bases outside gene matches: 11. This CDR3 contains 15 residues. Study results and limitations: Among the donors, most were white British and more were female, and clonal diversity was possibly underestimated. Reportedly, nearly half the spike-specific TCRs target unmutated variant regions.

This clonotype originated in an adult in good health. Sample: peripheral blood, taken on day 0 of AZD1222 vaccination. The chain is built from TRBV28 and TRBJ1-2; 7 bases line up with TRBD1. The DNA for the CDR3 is TGTGCCAGCACCCCTACACAGGGGCTGGACTATGGCTACACCTTC. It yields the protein CASTPTQGLDYGYTF.